The T cell receptor beta chain under discussion was sequenced for a study of T-cell memory formation after mild COVID-19. The study's findings and limits: Those CD4+ clones that contracted were mainly in CM and EM (CD8+ ones in EMRA). Clones shrinking from day 15 to 85 showed even CD4/CD8 mixes; later expanders tilted CD4+.

This clonotype was found a few times. The antigen remains unidentified. The 5'RACE method, run with constant-segment primers, produced TCR alpha and TCR beta cDNA libraries (carrying sample barcodes and UMIs). MiXCR was run by TCRdb on the 5' RACE reads, yielding one entry per CDR3 protein. This sample carries about 340,000 distinct CDR3 sequences, approximately 12% of them seen once, and the ten largest clones take 20% to 25%. The sequencing sample was made of PBMCs or a T cell subset sorted from them (not recorded which). This clonotype was obtained from a man aged 18 to 30 who had mild COVID-19 (a few samples of this study predate the infection). Cell type and time point are not known.

This CDR3 is CSAGQGANSPLHF. The CDR3 DNA reads as TGCAGCGCCGGACAGGGGGCAAATTCACCCCTCCACTTT. The chain employs TRBV29-1 and TRBJ1-6; TRBD1 aligns across 11 bases. The CDR3 is 13 residues long. CDR1 and CDR2 from the germline V gene are SQVTM and ANQGSEA. The ends lost 7 bases at V and 7 bases at J; junction bases unmatched: 3.